This TCR beta chain was observed in a study of T cells after yellow fever vaccination. Broader study findings: Post-booster reappearance was seen for most primary-vaccination clones (just under 97% CD4, 80% to 90% CD8). Only a small proportion of the clonotypes turned up in both the CD4 and the CD8 compartments, likely arising from convergent recombination. Memory subsets that were sorted on day 0 lacked detectable signal for almost all vaccine-responding clonotypes.

TCR cDNA, made by 5'RACE template switching, carried an added universal primer site and UMIs. TCRdb passed the 5' RACE reads through MiXCR, listing each CDR3 protein once. This table holds 15,000 or so distinct CDR3 sequences, around 4% found once. At least ten counts were recorded for this clonotype. The receptor comes from a man aged 25-45 years who received the YFV17D yellow fever vaccine. The source material was PBMCs, either bulk or a sorted T-cell subset (CD4+, CD8+, memory, or dextramer-sorted; not recorded which), sampled 15 days after the yellow fever booster vaccination.

CDR3 sequence: CASRQNTEAFF. In DNA, the CDR3 is TGTGCCAGCAGACAGAACACTGAAGCTTTCTTT. The rearrangement joins TRBV28 to TRBJ1-1; unclear D gene. Germline values: CDR1 MDHEN, CDR2 SYDVKM. The CDR3 covers 11 residues. V gave up 6 bases and J gave up 1 base, with 3 bases separating them.